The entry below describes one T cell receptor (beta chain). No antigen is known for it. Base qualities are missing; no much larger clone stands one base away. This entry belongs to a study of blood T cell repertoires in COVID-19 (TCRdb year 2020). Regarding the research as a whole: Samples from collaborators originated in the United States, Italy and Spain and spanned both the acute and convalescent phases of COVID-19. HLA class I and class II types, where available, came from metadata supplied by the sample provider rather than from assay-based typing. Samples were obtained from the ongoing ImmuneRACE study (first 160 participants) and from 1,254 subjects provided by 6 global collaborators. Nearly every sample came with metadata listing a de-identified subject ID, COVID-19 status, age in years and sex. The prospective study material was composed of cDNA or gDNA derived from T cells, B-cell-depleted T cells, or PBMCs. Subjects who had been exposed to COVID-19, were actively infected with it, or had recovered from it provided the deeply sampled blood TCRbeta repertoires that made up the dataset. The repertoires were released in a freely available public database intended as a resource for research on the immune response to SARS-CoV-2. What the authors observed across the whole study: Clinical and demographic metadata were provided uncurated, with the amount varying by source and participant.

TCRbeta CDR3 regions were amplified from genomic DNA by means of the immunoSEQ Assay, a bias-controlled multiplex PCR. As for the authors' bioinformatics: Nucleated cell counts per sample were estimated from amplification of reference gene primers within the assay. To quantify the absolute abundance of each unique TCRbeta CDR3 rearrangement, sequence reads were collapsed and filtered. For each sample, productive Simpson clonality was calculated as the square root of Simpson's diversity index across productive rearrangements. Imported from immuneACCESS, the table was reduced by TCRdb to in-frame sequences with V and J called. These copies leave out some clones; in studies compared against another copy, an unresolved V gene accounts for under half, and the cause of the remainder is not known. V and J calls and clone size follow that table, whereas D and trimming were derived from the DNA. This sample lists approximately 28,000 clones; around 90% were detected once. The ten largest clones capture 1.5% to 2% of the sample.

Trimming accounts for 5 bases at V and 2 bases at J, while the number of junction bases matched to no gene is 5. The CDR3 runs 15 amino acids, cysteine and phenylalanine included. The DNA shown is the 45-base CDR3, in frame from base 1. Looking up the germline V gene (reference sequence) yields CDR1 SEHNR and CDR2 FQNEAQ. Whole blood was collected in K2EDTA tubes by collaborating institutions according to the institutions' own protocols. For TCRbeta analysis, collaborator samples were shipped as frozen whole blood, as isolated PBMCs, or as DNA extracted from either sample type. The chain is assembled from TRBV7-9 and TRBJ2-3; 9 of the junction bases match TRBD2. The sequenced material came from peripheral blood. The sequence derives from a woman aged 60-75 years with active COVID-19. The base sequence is TGTGCCAGCAGCCCCGGACTAGCGAACACAGATACGCAGTATTTT. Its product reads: CASSPGLANTDTQYF.